This T cell receptor beta chain comes out of a study of blood T cell repertoires in COVID-19. Study at large: PBMCs, B-cell-depleted T cells, or T cells provided the cDNA or gDNA that made up the material.

V dropped 2 bases and J dropped 6; count of bases not matched to a gene: 8. The CDR3 runs 16 residues. Germline V gives CDR1 KGHSH, CDR2 LQKENI. This clone came up once. Those who participated ranged in age from roughly 18 to 95 years and resided in about two dozen US areas. Recovery meant two consecutive negative NP/OP PCR tests, professional clearance, or resolved symptoms. The method was immunoSEQ multiplex PCR; TCRdb's version includes in-frame clones alone and lacks a portion of them. This sample yields around 310,000 clones, of which 80% to 90% are seen a single time; about 4.7% belongs to the top ten.

The TCR originated in a man aged 25-45 years who had recovered from COVID-19. The sample taken for sequencing was PBMCs or T cells enriched from blood (not recorded which). This sequence joins TRBV18 and TRBJ2-1; 9 bases agree with TRBD2. DNA for the CDR3: TGTGCCAGCTCACCATCCCCGGGACTAGCCCTCAATGAGCAGTTCTTC. It encodes CASSPSPGLALNEQFF.